This T cell receptor beta chain appears in the sequencing data of a study of glioma-infiltrating T cells. General observations from the study: Gliomas, especially low-grade, showed above-expected tissue-blood divergence; non-neoplastic patients showed below.

This clonotype has at least ten counts. Antigen specificity is unknown. The iRepertoire nested amplicon-rescue multiplex PCR amplified TCR alpha and beta CDR3s from RNA. Input was roughly 85-450 ng of tissue mRNA or PBMC total RNA. TCRdb redid the calling of the multiplex PCR reads with MiXCR, one entry per CDR3 protein. The sample contains about 130,000 distinct CDR3 sequences, roughly a quarter of which appear only once. V gave up 3 bases and J gave up 1 base, with 10 bases separating them. The CDR3 runs 15 residues. Germline V gene data show CDR1 as SGHVS and CDR2 as FQNEAQ. The V and J genes are TRBV7-8 and TRBJ2-1; D may be TRBD1 (6 bases). This sequence was found in a human donor with low-grade glioma or glioblastoma, undergoing nonglioma brain surgery, or in good health (not recorded which). The sequenced sample consisted of glioma tissue, nonneoplastic brain tissue, or PBMCs (not recorded which). The CDR3 bases are TGTGCCAGCAGCTTTTGGCAGGGGTCCTACAATGAGCAGTTCTTC. This codes for CASSFWQGSYNEQFF. The complete variable domain, with remaining parts taken from reference TRBV7-8 and TRBJ2-1, reads GAGVSQSPRYKVAKRGQDVALRCDPISGHVSLFWYQQALGQGPEFLTYFQNEAQLDKSGLPSDRFFAERPEGSVSTLKIQRTQQEDSAVYLCASSFWQGSYNEQFFGPGTRLTVL.